Presented here are 29 T cell receptor beta chains from one specimen sequenced in a study of T cell responses to AZD1222 COVID-19 vaccine. The method was immunoSEQ multiplex PCR; TCRdb's version includes in-frame clones alone and lacks a portion of them. This table holds over 100,000 clones, around 90% found once. The specimen comprised peripheral blood, sampled on day 0 of AZD1222 vaccination. The origin of the receptors is an adult in good health.

The V gene is TRBV7-2, the J gene TRBJ1-3; D is ambiguous. CDR1 and CDR2 from the germline V gene are SGHTA and FQGNSA. CDR3 length: 15 amino acids. The V end was cut by 5 bases, the J end by 0 bases, with 11 bases between. The CDR3 sequence: CASSETGFSGNTIYF. The CDR3 DNA reads as TGTGCCAGCAGCGAAACGGGGTTCTCTGGAAACACCATATATTTT. The entire variable domain, with the rest obtained from reference TRBV7-2 and TRBJ1-3, is as follows: GAGVSQSPSNKVTEKGKDVELRCDPISGHTALYWYRQSLGQGLEFLIYFQGNSAPDKSGLPSDRFSAERTGGSVSTLTIQRTQQEDSAVYLCASSETGFSGNTIYFGEGSWLTVV.

This clone was recorded once. The V gene is TRBV6-2 or TRBV6-3, the J gene TRBJ2-1; TRBD1 agrees at 7 bases. V shed 5 bases and J 6 bases; nucleotides not matched to a gene: 4. This CDR3 has 13 residues. The germline V gene has CDR1 MNHEY and CDR2 SVGEGT. Here the CDR3 DNA reads TGTGCCAGCAGTCGGACAGGCCGCAATGAGCAGTTCTTC. Translation: CASSRTGRNEQFF.

The chain joins TRBV6-5 to TRBJ1-4; a possible D gene is TRBD1 (5 bases). CDR3 length: 15 residues. CDR1 and CDR2 (germline): MNHEY, SVGAGI. V was trimmed by 5 bases and J by 6 bases, leaving 16 bases between them. CDR3 coding DNA: TGTGCCAGCAGTATTTCGGGGCCTGGGGATGAAAAACTGTTTTTT. Protein sequence: CASSISGPGDEKLFF.

This clone has a handful of counts. The chain carries TRBV7-2 and TRBJ2-1; 8 bases agree with TRBD2. V was pared by 1 base and J by 5 bases, with 4 bases of the junction left unmatched. There are 15 residues in the CDR3. CDR1 and CDR2 from the germline V gene are SGHTA and FQGNSA. CDR3 sequence (DNA): TGTGCCAGCAGCTTAGAACTAGCGGCACACAATGAGCAGTTCTTC. Translated, it gives CASSLELAAHNEQFF.

The chain couples TRBV6-1 to TRBJ2-5; D not certain. CDR3 length: 14 amino acids. V shed 2 bases and J shed 0 bases, with 7 bases lying between them. CDR1 is MNHNS, CDR2 SASEGT, per germline. The CDR3 bases are TGTGCCAGCAGTGAAACTACGTACCAAGAGACCCAGTACTTC. Residues: CASSETTYQETQYF.

The CDR3 DNA is TGTGCCAGCAGCCCGGGCGGGGTAGTCACCGGGGAGCTGTTTTTT. Its translation is CASSPGGVVTGELFF. This chain links TRBV7-2 with TRBJ2-2, with D maybe TRBD2 (6 bases). Trimming cost V 5 bases and J 4 bases, with 14 bases left between them. The CDR3 loop spans 15 amino acids. Germline assignment: CDR1 SGHTA and CDR2 FQGNSA.

The J gene is TRBJ1-4, the V gene TRBV2; D uncertain. The length of the CDR3 is 14 residues. CDR1 is SNHLY and CDR2 is FYNNEI in the germline V gene. With 4 bases removed from V and 4 bases from J, the gap between germline ends came to 10 bases. CDR3 amino acids: CASSARVHNEKLFF. In DNA, the CDR3 is TGTGCCAGCAGTGCCCGGGTCCATAATGAAAAACTGTTTTTT.

The rearrangement links TRBV6-2 or TRBV6-3 to TRBJ2-7, with 7 bases identical to TRBD2. The trim removed 0 bases at V and 5 bases at J, leaving 10 bases unmatched. Germline CDR1 MNHEY, CDR2 SVGEGT. This CDR3 is built from 16 residues. Written as DNA, the CDR3 is TGTGCCAGCAGTTACTCAAGGACTAGGAATTTCGACGAGCAGTACTTC. Residues: CASSYSRTRNFDEQYF.

The CDR3 DNA follows: TGTGCCAGCAGTTACGCGGGGCGACAGGGGAAGGGCTACACCTTC. Translation: CASSYAGRQGKGYTF. The J gene is TRBJ1-2, the V gene TRBV6-5; 8 bases are shared with TRBD1. After removal of 2 bases from V and 8 bases from J, the junction contained 10 bases not matched to a gene. CDR1 is MNHEY and CDR2 is SVGAGI in the germline V gene. The CDR3 length is 15 residues.

This chain uses TRBV7-2 with TRBJ1-2; possible D gene TRBD1, 6 bases. V lost 3 bases to trimming and J lost 4 bases, with 15 bases between them. Germline V lookup: CDR1 SGHTA, CDR2 FQGNSA. The CDR3 has 15 residues. In DNA form, the CDR3 reads TGTGCCAGCAGCTTTAAACCTACAGGGCTCTATGGCTACACCTTC. Its protein is CASSFKPTGLYGYTF.

The chain couples TRBV7-8 to TRBJ1-1, with D perhaps TRBD1 (6 bases). The CDR3 is 14 amino acids. V was trimmed by 5 bases and J by 1 base, leaving 11 bases between them. CDR1 is SGHVS, CDR2 FQNEAQ, per germline. CDR3: CASSETGKNTEAFF. In nucleotides, the CDR3 is TGTGCCAGCAGCGAAACAGGGAAGAACACTGAAGCTTTCTTT.

This chain links TRBV5-4 with TRBJ1-2; D not certain. Germline CDR1 SGHNT, CDR2 YYREEE (reference sequence). V lost 2 bases and J lost 2, with 13 bases in between. There are 15 residues in the CDR3. The CDR3: CASSLGYGGNYGYTF. The DNA for the CDR3 is TGTGCCAGCAGCTTAGGGTATGGCGGAAACTATGGCTACACCTTC. The whole variable domain, filled in from reference TRBV5-4 and TRBJ1-2, reads ETGVTQSPTHLIKTRGQQVTLRCSSQSGHNTVSWYQQALGQGPQFIFQYYREEENGRGNFPPRFSGLQFPNYSSELNVNALELDDSALYLCASSLGYGGNYGYTFGSGTRLTVV.

V and J are TRBV7-9 and TRBJ2-7; D is perhaps TRBD1 (6 bases). V was clipped by 5 bases and J by 2 bases, with 13 bases between them. Germline assignment: CDR1 SEHNR and CDR2 FQNEAQ (reference sequence). The CDR3 spans 14 residues. The CDR3 bases are TGTGCCAGCAGCCCCTCGACAGGTACCTACGAGCAGTACTTC. Encoded protein: CASSPSTGTYEQYF. Complete variable domain (other parts from reference TRBV7-9 and TRBJ2-7): DTGVSQNPRHKITKRGQNVTFRCDPISEHNRLYWYRQTLGQGPEFLTYFQNEAQLEKSRLLSDRFSAERPKGSFSTLEIQRTEQGDSAMYLCASSPSTGTYEQYFGPGTRLTVT.

The gene calls are TRBV6-9 and TRBJ1-5; 7 nucleotides match TRBD1. CDR3 size: 16 residues. CDR1 is MNHGY and CDR2 is SVAAGI in the germline V gene. The junction had 9 bases not matched to a gene; V was cut back by 3 bases and J by 4 bases. CDR3 sequence: CASSYDWTGDNQPQHF. CDR3 bases: TGTGCCAGCAGTTACGATTGGACAGGCGATAATCAGCCCCAGCATTTT.

The J gene is TRBJ2-4, the V gene TRBV5-1; 7 bases match TRBD2. With 4 bases clipped from V and 1 base from J, the junction kept 8 bases outside the gene matches. The CDR3 has 16 residues. The V gene's germline CDR1 is SGHRS and CDR2 YFSETQ. The CDR3 protein is CASSDLAAGAKNIQYF. CDR3 in DNA: TGCGCCAGCAGCGATCTAGCAGCGGGGGCCAAAAACATTCAGTACTTC. Full variable domain (remainder filled in from reference TRBV5-1 and TRBJ2-4): KAGVTQTPRYLIKTRGQQVTLSCSPISGHRSVSWYQQTPGQGLQFLFEYFSETQRNKGNFPGRFSGRQFSNSRSEMNVSTLELGDSALYLCASSDLAAGAKNIQYFGAGTRLSVL.

The gene calls are TRBV6-5 and TRBJ2-7, with D perhaps TRBD1 (6 bases). Trimming left V 6 bases short and J 2 bases short, with 14 bases between. The length of the CDR3 is 14 residues. Germline V gene data show CDR1 as MNHEY and CDR2 as SVGAGI. The CDR3 here is CASRRGQMAYEQYF. CDR3 DNA sequence: TGTGCCAGCAGGCGTGGACAGATGGCCTACGAGCAGTACTTC.

V and J are TRBV5-4 and TRBJ1-1, with TRBD1 as a possible D gene (6 bases). V was trimmed by 0 bases and J by 1 base, leaving 10 bases between them. Germline-derived CDR1 and CDR2 are SGHNT and YYREEE (reference sequence). The CDR3 sequence is 15 residues long. As DNA, the CDR3 is TGTGCCAGCAGCTTGGAGGGGGTCGGGAACACTGAAGCTTTCTTT. This translates into CASSLEGVGNTEAFF.

This clone was counted a few times. V is TRBV11-2 and J is TRBJ2-1; D remains unclear. This CDR3 region has 12 residues. V was trimmed by 6 bases and J by 8 bases, leaving 11 bases between them. CDR1 and CDR2 from the germline V gene are SGHAT and FQNNGV. DNA of the CDR3: TGTGCCAGCAGTCTACCTTTACATGAGCAGTTCTTC. Translation: CASSLPLHEQFF.

The chain links TRBV5-1 to TRBJ2-1; 16 nucleotides align to TRBD2. V dropped 4 bases and J dropped 10; count of bases not matched to a gene: 11. From germline, CDR1 is SGHRS and CDR2 YFSETQ. CDR3 length equals 17 residues. Written as DNA, the CDR3 is TGCGCCAGCAGCCCGCTTGGGACTAGCGGGGGGGACCAGGAGCAGTTCTTC. Its translation: CASSPLGTSGGDQEQFF.

V and J are TRBV28 and TRBJ2-5; TRBD1 might be the D (5 bases). Germline V gene data show CDR1 as MDHEN and CDR2 as SYDVKM. The V end was cut by 4 bases, the J end by 2 bases, with 14 bases between. This CDR3 is built from 15 residues. This CDR3 is CASSSFARAQETQYF. The CDR3 region has the DNA TGTGCCAGCAGTTCTTTCGCCAGGGCTCAAGAGACCCAGTACTTC.

The chain combines TRBV4-1 with TRBJ1-2; D is unclear. The CDR3 spans 16 residues. The ends were cut back, 0 bases at V and 1 base at J, with 12 bases in the middle. The germline gives CDR1 MGHRA, CDR2 YSYEKL. Here the CDR3 DNA reads TGCGCCAGCAGCCAAGAGGGGTTCAAGCTTAACTATGGCTACACCTTC. This translates into CASSQEGFKLNYGYTF.

The CDR3 here is CASSIDIYQPQHF. As DNA, the CDR3 is TGTGCCAGCAGTATCGACATATATCAGCCCCAGCATTTT. This rearrangement joins TRBV11-2 to TRBJ1-5; no definite D call. This CDR3 spans 13 amino acids. Germline V gene lookup returns CDR1 SGHAT and CDR2 FQNNGV. The V end lost 6 bases, the J end lost 5 bases, and 11 bases lay between the germline ends.

This clone was recorded only once. The chain recombines TRBV7-2 with TRBJ1-6; the D is unclear. The CDR3 is made up of 14 amino acids. The V end lost 2 bases, the J end lost 7 bases, and 9 bases lay between the germline ends. The germline CDR1 and CDR2 sequences are SGHTA and FQGNSA. The CDR3 spells CASSLSRGNSPLHF. CDR3 nucleotide sequence: TGTGCCAGCAGCTTAAGCCGGGGAAATTCACCCCTCCACTTT.

The rearrangement uses TRBV5-5 and TRBJ2-7; 10 bases match TRBD1. Germline CDR1 reads SGHKS; CDR2 reads YYEKEE (reference sequence). The CDR3 loop spans 15 amino acids. J lost 4 bases, V lost 2 bases, and 6 bases had no gene match. The CDR3: CASSLSTGGVYEQYF. In nucleotides, the CDR3 is TGTGCCAGCAGCTTATCGACAGGGGGCGTGTACGAGCAGTACTTC. Complete variable domain (other parts from reference TRBV5-5 and TRBJ2-7): DAGVTQSPTHLIKTRGQQVTLRCSPISGHKSVSWYQQVLGQGPQFIFQYYEKEERGRGNFPDRFSARQFPNYSSELNVNALLLGDSALYLCASSLSTGGVYEQYFGPGTRLTVT.

The rearrangement uses TRBV7-6 and TRBJ2-3; no reliable D call. Deletions cut 5 bases from V and 4 bases from J, with 19 bases between. This CDR3 contains 16 residues. Germline assignment: CDR1 SGHVS and CDR2 FNYEAQ. The CDR3 sequence is CASSALQLANSDTQYF. The CDR3 nucleotides read TGTGCCAGCAGCGCTCTTCAGTTGGCGAACTCAGATACGCAGTATTTT.

The rearrangement links TRBV28 to TRBJ2-7; D might be TRBD1 or TRBD2, each matching 5 bases. CDR3 length: 14 amino acids. The V gene lost 6 bases and the J gene lost 4 bases, with 16 bases spanning the gap. Germline V CDR1 and CDR2: MDHEN, SYDVKM. The DNA of the CDR3 is TGTGCCAGCAGGTCTGGGGGTCTTGTGTACGAGCAGTACTTC. Its protein product is CASRSGGLVYEQYF.

V usage is TRBV2 and J usage is TRBJ1-3; D gene uncertain. Trimming removed 5 bases at V and 0 bases at J, with 11 bases between. Germline assignment: CDR1 SNHLY and CDR2 FYNNEI. The CDR3 runs 15 residues. CDR3 nucleotide sequence: TGTGCCAGCAGTCTTACAGCTAGCTCTGGAAACACCATATATTTT. Translating gives CASSLTASSGNTIYF.

The rearrangement joins TRBV2 to TRBJ1-4; a possible D gene is TRBD1 (6 bases). There are 14 residues in the CDR3. The V and J ends lost 5 bases and 8 bases respectively, with 15 bases between them. CDR1 and CDR2 (germline): SNHLY, FYNNEI. Here the CDR3 DNA reads TGTGCCAGCAGTCCCCGGGACATCTACGAAAAACTGTTTTTT. Its translation: CASSPRDIYEKLFF.

This clone was picked up one time. The J gene is TRBJ2-1, the V gene TRBV5-6; 16 nucleotides line up with TRBD2. Trimming cost V 4 bases and J 1 base; bases outside gene matches: 5. Germline CDR1 and CDR2: SGHDT and YYEEEE. This CDR3 spans 18 amino acids. CDR3 sequence reads: CASSGGTSGRVSYNEQFF. The CDR3 DNA is TGTGCCAGCAGCGGGGGGACTAGCGGGAGGGTTTCCTACAATGAGCAGTTCTTC.